This record concerns one TCR beta chain sequence. This clone has a handful of counts. Its recognized antigen is unknown. Per-base quality was not reported, and no clone a single base away is much larger than it. This specimen belongs to a study of blood T cell repertoires in COVID-19 (dated by TCRdb to about 2020). The study in broad terms: The collaborator samples originated in the United States, Italy and Spain and spanned the acute and convalescent phases of COVID-19. The samples were drawn from two sources: the first 160 participants of the ongoing ImmuneRACE study, and 1,254 subjects contributed by 6 global collaborators. The material from the prospective study consisted of cDNA or gDNA derived from T cells, B-cell-depleted T cells, or PBMCs. Where available, HLA class I and class II types were obtained from metadata supplied by the sample provider rather than from assay-based typing. Nearly every sample came with metadata listing a de-identified subject ID, COVID-19 status, age in years and sex. Deeply sampled blood TCRbeta repertoires from subjects exposed to, actively infected with, or recovered from COVID-19 were included in the dataset. The repertoires were released in a freely available public database intended as a resource for research on the immune response to SARS-CoV-2. General study outcomes and caveats: Clinical and demographic metadata were provided uncurated, with the amount varying by source and participant.

TCRbeta CDR3 regions were amplified from genomic DNA by means of the immunoSEQ Assay, a bias-controlled multiplex PCR. For the original study's pipeline: The number of nucleated cells in each sample was estimated from the amplification of reference gene primers within the assay. To quantify the absolute abundance of each unique TCRbeta CDR3 rearrangement, sequence reads were collapsed and filtered. For each sample, productive Simpson clonality was calculated as the square root of Simpson's diversity index across productive rearrangements. What TCRdb holds here is the immuneACCESS table cut down to in-frame rearrangements. Part of the clones is not present; checked against another copy, under half of the missing clones reflect an unresolved V gene, and the others are unexplained. The D gene and trimming were derived from the DNA, and the V and J assignments and clone size from that table. The table for this sample lists about 160,000 clones; more than 85% of them were counted only once. 0.53% of the sample comes from the top ten.

Each collaborating institution followed its own protocols to collect whole blood in K2EDTA tubes. For TCRbeta analysis, collaborator samples were shipped as frozen whole blood, as isolated PBMCs, or as DNA extracted from either sample type. The junction shows trimming of 4 bases on V and 4 bases on J, plus 13 bases between the germline ends. The cysteine opens and the phenylalanine closes a CDR3 of 14 amino acids. The retained sequence is limited to the CDR3, 42 bases, with the frame set at the first base. CDR1 and CDR2 were assigned from the germline V gene as SGHDN and FVKESK. The chain employs TRBV14 and TRBJ1-2, and TRBD1 may be the D gene, going by 6 matching bases. Sequencing was carried out using peripheral blood. The TCR was taken from a man aged 45-60 years with acute or convalescent COVID-19. The CDR3 region has the sequence CASSPRDIFYGYTF. The DNA sequence follows: TGTGCCAGCAGCCCTCGGGACATATTCTATGGCTACACCTTC.